The 24 T cell receptor beta chains given below trace back to one sample, sequenced in a study of blood T cell repertoires in COVID-19. Clones were read by immunoSEQ multiplex PCR, and TCRdb kept only the in-frame ones, dropping some. The table records around 200,000 clones, 70% to 90% of them present only once. Sequenced: PBMCs or T cells enriched from blood (not recorded which). Every receptor here comes from a woman in her forties or fifties in a cohort exposed to, infected with or recovered from COVID-19 (not recorded which).

This sequence joins TRBV4-2 and TRBJ2-7, with 8 bases that match TRBD2. Per germline, CDR1 LGHNA and CDR2 YNFKEQ. V lost 4 bases, J lost 5 bases, and 10 bases stayed unmatched. CDR3 size: 15 residues. This CDR3 reads CASSPGSGGGNEQYF. CDR3 DNA: TGTGCCAGCAGCCCAGGCTCGGGCGGGGGGAACGAGCAGTACTTC.

The CDR3 DNA reads TGTGCCAGCAGCCAAAGGACTCTCTACAATGAGCAGTTCTTC. This gives the protein CASSQRTLYNEQFF. This chain uses TRBV3-1 (or the pseudogene TRBV3-2) with TRBJ2-1; D might be TRBD2 (5 bases). Germline assignment: CDR1 LGHDT and CDR2 YNNKEL (reference sequence). CDR3 size: 14 residues. Trimming removed 2 bases at V and 3 bases at J, with 8 bases between.

This chain uses TRBV27 with TRBJ2-5; 7 nucleotides line up with TRBD1. The CDR3 runs 15 residues. V was clipped by 5 bases and J by 1 base; unmatched bases: 7. CDR1 MNHEY and CDR2 SMNVEV come from the germline V gene (reference sequence). DNA of the CDR3: TGTGCCAGCAGTCTAGGGACAGCCTTCCAAGAGACCCAGTACTTC. Residues: CASSLGTAFQETQYF.

CDR3 nucleotides: TGTGCCAGCGGACAGGGAAACACTGAAGCTTTCTTT. This gives the protein CASGQGNTEAFF. The rearrangement uses TRBV28 and TRBJ1-1; 8 bases map to TRBD1. This CDR3 region has 12 residues. CDR1 is MDHEN, CDR2 SYDVKM, per germline. Germline trimming cut 8 bases from V and 2 bases from J; bases unmatched to any gene: 1.

The genes are TRBV7-8 and TRBJ1-4; D is unclear. This CDR3 is 16 amino acids long. Between the trimmed V and J ends, which lost 2 bases and 7 bases, there was a span of 17 bases. Per germline, CDR1 SGHVS and CDR2 FQNEAQ. The chain's CDR3 is CASSLTERVYGEKLFF. The CDR3 DNA follows: TGTGCCAGCAGCTTAACCGAACGGGTATATGGTGAAAAACTGTTTTTT.

The rearrangement uses TRBV18 and TRBJ2-1, with D perhaps TRBD1 (5 bases). CDR1 and CDR2 (germline): KGHSH, LQKENI. The V end was cut by 4 bases, the J end by 8 bases, with 15 bases between. CDR3 length: 14 residues. The CDR3 bases are TGTGCCAGCTCACGGTCGGCAGGGTTCGATGAGCAGTTCTTC. It is translated as CASSRSAGFDEQFF.

The J gene is TRBJ1-6, the V gene TRBV7-2, with D maybe TRBD1 (6 bases). The CDR3 is 12 amino acids. Germline V CDR1 and CDR2: SGHTA, FQGNSA. Trimming removed 5 bases at V and 13 bases at J, with 12 bases between. CDR3 amino acids: CASSPQGRPLHF. CDR3 in DNA: TGTGCCAGCAGCCCCCAGGGGCGGCCCCTCCACTTT.

This clone has only one observation. J is TRBJ2-6 and V is TRBV10-3; 9 positions agree with TRBD2. Looked up from germline, CDR1 is ENHRY and CDR2 is SYGVKD. The trim removed 10 bases at V and 4 bases at J, leaving 8 bases unmatched. There are 15 residues in the CDR3. The CDR3 DNA reads as TGTGCCAACAGCGGGGGGCCCTCGGGGGCCAACGTCCTGACTTTC. It encodes CANSGGPSGANVLTF.

V usage is TRBV4-3 and J usage is TRBJ2-7; TRBD1 is a possible D gene (6 bases). Germline V CDR1 and CDR2: LGHNA, YSLEER. V was shortened by 1 base and J by 2 bases, with 15 bases between the two germline ends. The CDR3 runs to 16 residues. The CDR3 protein is CASSQVWGTPTYEQYF. The CDR3 DNA follows: TGCGCCAGCAGCCAAGTCTGGGGGACACCGACCTACGAGCAGTACTTC.

The genes are TRBV7-3 and TRBJ1-6, with 7 bases fitting TRBD1. Germline CDR1 is SGHTA and CDR2 is FQGTGA. J lost 7 bases, V lost 6 bases, and 6 bases had no gene match. This CDR3 is built from 14 residues. The CDR3 bases are TGTGCCAGCAGTAAACGGGACAGCAATTCACCCCTCCACTTT. As protein: CASSKRDSNSPLHF.

The chain links TRBV6-1 to TRBJ2-2, with 11 bases matching TRBD1. Per the germline V gene, CDR1 is MNHNS and CDR2 is SASEGT. The V and J ends lost 7 bases and 5 bases, in that order; junction bases with no gene match: 3. This CDR3 has 14 residues. In DNA, the CDR3 is TGTGCCAGCAATCGGGACAGGGGGACCGGGGAGCTGTTTTTT. This translates into CASNRDRGTGELFF.

The chain has TRBV19 and TRBJ1-5; the D is unclear. The CDR3 is 13 amino acids. Trimming pared 4 bases from V and 1 base from J, leaving 5 bases between. Germline V gene lookup returns CDR1 LNHDA and CDR2 SQIVND (reference sequence). In DNA form, the CDR3 reads TGTGCCAGTAGTACCTTGAGCAATCAGCCCCAGCATTTT. Protein product: CASSTLSNQPQHF.

The chain's CDR3 is CASSSPAGGGYNEQFF. The CDR3 nucleotides are TGTGCCAGCAGCTCTCCCGCGGGAGGGGGGTACAATGAGCAGTTCTTC. The chain combines TRBV28 with TRBJ2-1, with 9 bases lining up with TRBD2. The germline CDR1 and CDR2 sequences are MDHEN and SYDVKM. This CDR3 contains 16 residues. V dropped 6 bases and J dropped 4; count of bases not matched to a gene: 10. The complete variable domain, with remaining parts taken from reference TRBV28 and TRBJ2-1, reads DVKVTQSSRYLVKRTGEKVFLECVQDMDHENMFWYRQDPGLGLRLIYFSYDVKMKEKGDIPEGYSVSREKKERFSLILESASTNQTSMYLCASSSPAGGGYNEQFFGPGTRLTVL.

The chain uses TRBV4-3 and TRBJ1-6, with 8 nucleotides matching TRBD1. The germline V gene has CDR1 LGHNA and CDR2 YSLEER. Trimming took 0 bases from V and 9 from J; bases not matched to a gene: 7. This CDR3 contains 16 residues. The CDR3 loop reads CASSQDPRGQGSPLHF. The CDR3 DNA reads as TGCGCCAGCAGCCAAGATCCCAGGGGGCAGGGTTCACCCCTCCACTTT.

This clone was counted only a few times. This chain joins TRBV5-1 and TRBJ1-1; no firm D call. The CDR3 spans 17 residues. V lost 1 base to trimming and J lost 4 bases, with 20 bases between them. Germline lookup yields CDR1 SGHRS and CDR2 YFSETQ. The chain's CDR3 is CASSLYGGPHQSTEAFF. In DNA form, the CDR3 reads TGCGCCAGCAGCTTGTATGGCGGGCCCCACCAAAGCACTGAAGCTTTCTTT. The variable domain in full, completed from reference TRBV5-1 and TRBJ1-1, reads KAGVTQTPRYLIKTRGQQVTLSCSPISGHRSVSWYQQTPGQGLQFLFEYFSETQRNKGNFPGRFSGRQFSNSRSEMNVSTLELGDSALYLCASSLYGGPHQSTEAFFGQGTRLTVV.

The chain employs TRBV11-1 and TRBJ2-1; D ambiguous. Deletions cut 1 base from V and 9 bases from J, with 13 bases between. The CDR3 length is 14 residues. Per germline, CDR1 SGHAT and CDR2 FQDESV (reference sequence). The CDR3 reads CASSLDTVVREQFF. DNA for the CDR3: TGTGCCAGCAGCTTAGATACAGTGGTCCGTGAGCAGTTCTTC. Supplemented by reference TRBV11-1 and TRBJ2-1, the full variable domain reads EAEVAQSPRYKITEKSQAVAFWCDPISGHATLYWYRQILGQGPELLVQFQDESVVDDSQLPKDRFSAERLKGVDSTLKIQPAELGDSAMYLCASSLDTVVREQFFGPGTRLTVL.

V is TRBV5-4 and J is TRBJ2-1, with D maybe TRBD2 (6 bases). This CDR3 has 12 residues. Germline V gives CDR1 SGHNT, CDR2 YYREEE (reference sequence). The V and J ends lost 4 bases and 8 bases respectively, with 10 bases between them. CDR3 coding DNA: TGTGCCAGCAGCCGGCGCGGGGATGAGCAGTTCTTC. It translates to CASSRRGDEQFF.

The table lists this clone with a count of one. This chain joins TRBV3-1 (or the pseudogene TRBV3-2) and TRBJ2-1, with D perhaps TRBD1 (6 bases). CDR3 size: 15 residues. V was shortened by 4 bases and J by 1 base, with 11 bases between the two germline ends. Germline V gives CDR1 LGHDT, CDR2 YNNKEL (reference sequence). The CDR3 DNA follows: TGTGCCAGCAGCCGGGGGCGCTCATCCTACAATGAGCAGTTCTTC. It encodes CASSRGRSSYNEQFF.

The genes are TRBV5-6 and TRBJ2-7; TRBD2 might be the D (6 bases). The germline gives CDR1 SGHDT, CDR2 YYEEEE. Trimming removed 4 bases at V and 4 bases at J, with 12 bases between. The CDR3 is made up of 13 amino acids. CDR3 region: CASSRGTEYEQYF. CDR3 in DNA: TGTGCCAGCAGCCGCGGGACTGAATACGAGCAGTACTTC.

A remark on this clone: The junction does not match germline at one end; this may be a read error. CDR3: CASSLELPGVIF. The DNA for the CDR3 is TGTGCCAGCAGCTTAGAACTGCCAGGGGTTATATTT. V gene TRBV11-2 combines with J gene TRBJ1-3, with D perhaps matching TRBD1 (6 bases). The CDR3 loop spans 12 amino acids. CDR1 SGHAT and CDR2 FQNNGV come from the germline V gene.

The J gene is TRBJ1-1, the V gene TRBV21-1; TRBD1, the D gene given by the table, was not confirmed from the DNA. TRBV21-1 is listed as a pseudogene. This CDR3 contains 17 residues. The chain's CDR3 is CASSKEDRVVQNTEAFF. The CDR3 bases are TGTGCCAGCAGCAAAGAGGACAGGGTGGTGCAGAACACTGAAGCTTTCTTT.

This clone was observed a handful of times. The chain combines TRBV4-3 with TRBJ1-3, with D tentatively TRBD1 (5 bases). The CDR3 runs 15 residues. Germline V gives CDR1 LGHNA, CDR2 YSLEER. V was shortened by 1 base and J by 3 bases, with 10 bases between the two germline ends. The CDR3 DNA is TGCGCCAGCAGCCAAGCCGGGGGTAGTGGAAACACCATATATTTT. Encoded protein: CASSQAGGSGNTIYF.

Remarks on this clone: The junction and the germline gene differ at one end; a read error may be behind it. The chain carries TRBV4-2 and TRBJ2-6, with D perhaps matching TRBD1 (5 bases). The CDR3 has 15 residues. Germline assignment: CDR1 LGHNA and CDR2 YNFKEQ. The CDR3 DNA sequence: TGTGCCAGCAGCCAAGGCCGGGCTGGGGCCAACGCCCTGACTTTC. It encodes CASSQGRAGANALTF.

This clone is a singleton in its sample. At one end, the junction sequence differs from germline, possibly due to a read error. The gene calls are TRBV15 and TRBJ1-1, with TRBD1 identical over 7 bases. The CDR3 runs 14 residues. Germline CDR1 reads LNHNV; CDR2 reads YYDKDF (reference sequence). CDR3 sequence (DNA): TGTGCCACCAGTGGGACAGAGTGGAACCCTGAAGCTTTCTTT. Amino acids: CATSGTEWNPEAFF.